Listed below are T cell receptor beta chains from one sample, sequenced in a study of blood T cell repertoires in COVID-19. The data were produced by immunoSEQ multiplex PCR, yet TCRdb's version contains in-frame clones alone and is incomplete. The data contain roughly 100,000 clones, roughly 87% of them singletons. Sequencing was done on a sample of peripheral blood. The receptor source for this set is a woman aged 50 to 65 with COVID-19, enrolled during active disease. Each CDR3 is given with its conserved first and last residue. A D gene is named only where the DNA matches it firmly. Not every row has a clone size; where given, it reads once, few, many or a size class.

>.|.|TRBV6-5|TRBJ2-7
CASSYAVRYEQYF
TGTGCCAGCAGTTACGCGGTCCGCTACGAGCAGTACTTC
>once|.|TRBV30|TRBJ2-5
CAWSKVEETQYF
TGTGCCTGGAGTAAAGTAGAAGAGACCCAGTACTTC
>.|TRBD1|TRBV19|TRBJ1-2
CASSKLGTGAFQVYGYTF
TGTGCCAGTAGTAAACTCGGGACAGGAGCCTTCCAAGTCTATGGCTACACCTTC
>.|TRBD2|TRBV4-1|TRBJ2-1
CASSQEGTAGASEYNEQFF
TGCGCCAGCAGCCAAGAAGGTACAGCGGGAGCGTCTGAATACAATGAGCAGTTCTTC
>.|TRBD1|TRBV6-2/TRBV6-3|TRBJ1-5
CASSSLPGTGGQNSNQPQHF
TGTGCCAGCAGTTCCCTCCCCGGGACAGGGGGCCAGAATAGCAATCAGCCCCAGCATTTT
>.|.|TRBV6-2/TRBV6-3|TRBJ1-1
CASSPEGVEAFF
TGTGCCAGCAGTCCCGAAGGGGTGGAAGCTTTCTTT
>.|.|TRBV10-3|TRBJ2-3
CAISESAGDTQYF
TGTGCCATCAGTGAGTCTGCGGGAGATACGCAGTATTTT
>once|TRBD1|TRBV30|TRBJ2-7
CAWRTTGTGVYF
TGTGCCTGGAGAACGACCGGGACAGGGGTGTACTTC
>.|.|TRBV28|TRBJ1-1
CASSVERVNTEAFF
TGTGCCAGCAGTGTGGAGAGAGTGAACACTGAAGCTTTCTTT
>.|.|TRBV19|TRBJ2-3
CASSIVAGSTDTQYF
TGTGCCAGTAGTATAGTGGCGGGGAGCACAGATACGCAGTATTTT
>.|.|TRBV7-8|TRBJ2-3
CASSLETWGTTSTDTQYF
TGTGCCAGCAGCTTAGAGACGTGGGGGACAACTAGCACAGATACGCAGTATTTT
>.|.|TRBV7-2|TRBJ2-2
CASSLEQGRVSGELFF
TGTGCCAGCAGCTTAGAACAGGGTCGGGTGTCCGGGGAGCTGTTTTTT
>few|TRBD1|TRBV3-1/TRBV3-2|TRBJ1-6
CASSWGQTNSPLHF
TGTGCCAGCAGCTGGGGACAGACCAATTCACCCCTCCACTTT
>.|TRBD2|TRBV3-1/TRBV3-2|TRBJ2-7
CASSALGLAGSVREQYF
TGTGCCAGCAGTGCACTGGGGCTAGCGGGGTCCGTCCGAGAGCAGTACTTC